This passage covers 16 T cell receptor beta chains from one sample sequenced in a study of blood T cells in healthy people across ages. A second about 7 to 11 cycle PCR used barcoded and J-beta primers. A single record per CDR3 protein comes from TCRdb applying MiXCR to the 5' RACE reads. The sample records about 680,000 distinct CDR3 sequences, around half being singletons. What was sequenced was blood. Every receptor here comes from a woman aged 55-70 years in good health.

The rearrangement uses TRBV5-1 and TRBJ2-3; no definite D call. This CDR3 comprises 14 residues. The V gene lost 0 bases and the J gene lost 6 bases, with 11 bases spanning the gap. Germline V gene sequence: CDR1 SGHRS, CDR2 YFSETQ. The CDR3 reads CASSLELLRDTQYF. CDR3 bases: TGCGCCAGCAGCTTGGAACTGCTCCGGGATACGCAGTATTTT.

The chain employs TRBV28 and TRBJ2-2; 9 nucleotides align to TRBD2. V lost 4 bases to trimming and J lost 3 bases; unmatched junction nucleotides: 9. The CDR3 consists of 17 residues. CDR1 is MDHEN, CDR2 SYDVKM, per germline. Here the CDR3 reads CASSSGGRGFDTGELFF. The DNA of the CDR3 is TGTGCCAGCAGTTCTGGCGGGAGGGGGTTCGACACCGGGGAGCTGTTTTTT.

J is TRBJ1-2 and V is TRBV7-2, with TRBD1 as a possible D gene (6 bases). Trimming took off 5 bases at V and 5 bases at J, with 18 bases between the two ends. This CDR3 is built from 15 residues. Germline V lookup: CDR1 SGHTA, CDR2 FQGNSA. The CDR3 DNA reads TGTGCCAGCAGCACCTCACAGGGTACATGGTATGGCTACACCTTC. This sequence encodes CASSTSQGTWYGYTF.

The chain combines TRBV29-1 with TRBJ2-5; 12 nucleotides match TRBD2. This CDR3 is 16 amino acids long. Germline values: CDR1 SQVTM, CDR2 ANQGSEA. The CDR3 DNA reads as TGCAGAGTTCCCGCCACGGCGACTAGCGGGAGTACTGAGCAGTACTTC. Encoded protein: CRVPATATSGSTEQYF. Full variable domain (remainder filled in from reference TRBV29-1 and TRBJ2-5): SAVISQKPSRDICQRGTSLTIQCQVDSQVTMMFWYRQQPGQSLTLIATANQGSEATYESGFVIDKFPISRPNLTFSTLTVSNMSPEDSSIYLCRVPATATSGSTEQYFGPGTRLLVL.

This sequence joins TRBV7-3 and TRBJ2-5; 7 bases are a match to TRBD2. The CDR3 consists of 15 residues. From germline, CDR1 is SGHTA and CDR2 FQGTGA. The V and J ends lost 4 bases and 2 bases, in that order; junction bases with no gene match: 7. For the CDR3, the DNA is TGTGCCAGCAGCTACGGCCTAGCGGAACAAGAGACCCAGTACTTC. Translation: CASSYGLAEQETQYF.

The chain links TRBV3-1 to TRBJ2-1; D not certain. The DNA end lines up better with TRBJ2-7; the J call may be wrong. There are 12 residues in the CDR3. The germline gives CDR1 LGHDT, CDR2 YNNKEL (reference sequence). CDR3 amino acids: CASSQLGNEQYF. DNA for the CDR3: TGTGCCAGCAGCCAACTGGGGAATGAGCAGTACTTC.

The chain couples TRBV7-3 to TRBJ2-1; 8 bases map to TRBD1. The junction had 4 bases not matched to a gene; V was cut back by 3 bases and J by 6 bases. The CDR3 has 14 residues. CDR1 is SGHTA, CDR2 FQGTGA, per germline. The CDR3 region is CASSLDRAVNEQFF. The DNA of the CDR3 is TGTGCCAGCAGCTTGGACAGGGCGGTCAATGAGCAGTTCTTC.

Only a few counts were recorded for this clonotype. The chain recombines TRBV18 with TRBJ2-1; D perhaps matches TRBD2 (7 bases). Germline CDR1 and CDR2: KGHSH and LQKENI. The CDR3 consists of 14 residues. V dropped 2 bases and J dropped 9 bases, with 14 bases sitting between them. The CDR3 DNA sequence: TGTGCCAGCTCACCAGGGGGGGCTTTTGGTGAGCAGTTCTTC. Amino acid sequence: CASSPGGAFGEQFF.

This clonotype was counted only a few times. This chain links TRBV12-3 or TRBV12-4 with TRBJ2-3; possibly TRBD1 for D (7 bases). The ends were cut back, 1 base at V and 2 bases at J, with 16 bases in the middle. CDR3 length equals 17 residues. The CDR3: CASSLVGGTEDTDTQYF. The CDR3 DNA reads TGTGCCAGCAGTTTAGTAGGCGGGACAGAAGACACAGATACGCAGTATTTT.

Concerning this clonotype itself: This may be a read error, as it is one base from a much larger clone. This chain uses TRBV6-2 or TRBV6-3 with TRBJ2-2; the D is unclear. The ends were cut back, 0 bases at V and 1 base at J, with 0 bases in the middle. This CDR3 has 13 residues. The germline V gene encodes CDR1 MNHEY and CDR2 SVGEGT. In DNA, the CDR3 is TGTGCCAGCAGTTACTCGAACACCGGGGAGCTGTTTTTT. It specifies CASSYSNTGELFF.

This chain links TRBV7-9 with TRBJ2-7, with D uncertain. V lost 5 bases and J 1 base, leaving 12 bases between the germline ends. Germline CDR1 and CDR2: SEHNR and FQNEAQ (reference sequence). The CDR3 totals 14 residues. The CDR3 region has the DNA TGTGCCAGCAGCGCTGCAGGACCATCCTACGAGCAGTACTTC. This gives the protein CASSAAGPSYEQYF.

This clonotype has just a few counts. This chain joins TRBV29-1 and TRBJ2-7; D is perhaps TRBD2 (5 bases). Germline V gives CDR1 SQVTM, CDR2 ANQGSEA. This CDR3 is 13 amino acids long. Between the trimmed V and J ends, which lost 4 bases and 0 bases, there was a span of 10 bases. In DNA, the CDR3 is TGCAGCGTTGTCCTAGGGAGCTCCTACGAGCAGTACTTC. Its translation: CSVVLGSSYEQYF.

The chain links TRBV6-2 or TRBV6-3 to TRBJ2-5, with a tentative D call TRBD2 (5 bases). Germline loops: CDR1 MNHEY, CDR2 SVGEGT. This CDR3 contains 15 residues. The V end was cut by 6 bases, the J end by 0 bases, with 14 bases between. The CDR3 spells CASSSGRLHQETQYF. Here the CDR3 DNA reads TGTGCCAGCAGCAGCGGACGCTTACACCAAGAGACCCAGTACTTC.

In this sample, this clonotype turned up a few times. V usage is TRBV20-1 and J usage is TRBJ2-4; 12 positions agree with TRBD2. V shed 6 bases, J shed 6 bases, and the junction held 15 bases outside the gene matches. The CDR3 length is 17 residues. Germline V CDR1 and CDR2: DFQATT, SNEGSKA (reference sequence). The DNA of the CDR3 is TGCAGTGCCCAACAGGGACGACTAGCGGGGGCGAGAAACATTCAGTACTTC. This sequence encodes CSAQQGRLAGARNIQYF.

The chain uses TRBV9 and TRBJ1-3; no clear D. The CDR3 is 17 residues long. V was cut by 0 bases and J by 0 bases, with 13 bases left in between. Germline values: CDR1 SGDLS, CDR2 YYNGEE. The CDR3 DNA follows: TGTGCCAGCAGCGTAGTGGGAGAGCCCGGCTCTGGAAACACCATATATTTT. It translates to CASSVVGEPGSGNTIYF.

This clonotype was found once. The chain carries TRBV5-5 and TRBJ2-5; 7 bases agree with TRBD2. Losses at the gene ends were 4 bases for V and 1 base for J; bases not matched to a gene: 4. Germline values: CDR1 SGHKS, CDR2 YYEKEE (reference sequence). The CDR3 is 14 amino acids. CDR3 in amino acids: CASSTGTIQETQYF. Here the CDR3 DNA reads TGTGCCAGCAGCACCGGGACTATCCAAGAGACCCAGTACTTC.